This paragraph reports one T cell receptor beta chain. The method was immunoSEQ multiplex PCR; TCRdb's version includes in-frame clones alone and lacks a portion of them. The profile shows some 59,000 clones, 60% to 80% of them singletons. Trimming cost V 3 bases and J 0 bases, with 11 bases left between them. CDR3 size: 15 residues. Germline CDR1 SQVTM, CDR2 ANQGSEA. The data were taken from a study of T cell clones after liver transplantation. Looking at the study overall: Post-transplant blood was tracked for graft-donor-reactive T cell clones identified in a pre-transplant mixed lymphocyte reaction.

This sequence was found in a human donor who received a liver transplant. The sequenced sample was CD4+ T cells from blood, obtained before liver transplant. The chain recombines TRBV29-1 with TRBJ1-4; possibly TRBD1 for D (6 bases). Here the CDR3 DNA reads TGCAGCGTTGAGGGGGGGGGCGCAACTAATGAAAAACTGTTTTTT. Its protein is CSVEGGGATNEKLFF.